These 13 T cell receptor beta chains were sequenced from one sample in a study of cytomegalovirus exposure and HLA in healthy donors. The PCR used 60 Vbeta and 13 Jbeta primers. Clones were sequenced by immunoSEQ multiplex PCR, and TCRdb holds only the in-frame ones, with some missing. The sample records around 65,000 clones, about two thirds being singletons. Sequenced sample: PBMCs. The receptor set was obtained from a man between 40 and 49 years old in good health and CMV-seropositive.

This clone has just a few counts. The gene calls are TRBV7-8 and TRBJ2-4; TRBD2 matches 13 bases. The CDR3 is 19 residues long. The germline V gene encodes CDR1 SGHVS and CDR2 FQNEAQ. V dropped 5 bases and J dropped 0; count of bases not matched to a gene: 10. The CDR3 loop is CASSKRTSGGQLAKNIQYF. DNA for the CDR3: TGTGCCAGCAGCAAACGGACTAGCGGGGGCCAACTAGCCAAAAACATTCAGTACTTC.

V is TRBV21-1 and J is TRBJ2-3; the D call TRBD2 from the table was never checked on the DNA. TRBV21-1 is deemed a pseudogene. The CDR3 spans 15 residues. DNA for the CDR3: TGTGCCAGCTATGTAATTAGCGGGAGTTTGGATACGCAGTATTTT. This sequence encodes CASYVISGSLDTQYF.

The chain employs TRBV6-5 and TRBJ2-3; D might be TRBD2 (6 bases). From germline, CDR1 is MNHEY and CDR2 SVGAGI. Trimming cost V 2 bases and J 2 bases, with 14 bases left between them. The CDR3 totals 16 residues. The CDR3 loop reads CASSYSPEGLTDTQYF. The CDR3 coding sequence is TGTGCCAGCAGTTACAGCCCGGAGGGGCTCACAGATACGCAGTATTTT.

The chain carries TRBV7-6 and TRBJ1-2; 7 bases agree with TRBD1. The germline gives CDR1 SGHVS, CDR2 FNYEAQ. Trimming at V came to 2 bases and at J to 6 bases, leaving 9 bases not matched to a gene. There are 15 residues in the CDR3. CDR3 DNA: TGTGCCAGCAGCTTACAGCCGACAGGGTCGGATGGCTACACCTTC. It yields the protein CASSLQPTGSDGYTF.

This clone was found a few times. The chain has TRBV11-3 and TRBJ2-3, with no clear D. The CDR3 consists of 12 residues. V was cut by 5 bases and J by 6 bases, with 9 bases left in between. Germline CDR1 and CDR2: SGHNT and YENEEA. In nucleotides, the CDR3 is TGTGCCAGCAGCGCTGGAGCGGATACGCAGTATTTT. Translated, it gives CASSAGADTQYF.

The chain couples TRBV28 to TRBJ1-2; possible D gene TRBD1, 5 bases. CDR1 and CDR2 (germline): MDHEN, SYDVKM. The CDR3 totals 14 residues. The V end was cut by 3 bases, the J end by 3 bases, with 11 bases between. The CDR3 sequence: CASSLNAGDYGYTF. The CDR3 coding sequence is TGTGCCAGCAGTTTGAACGCGGGGGACTATGGCTACACCTTC.

The chain has TRBV30 and TRBJ1-1; D call uncertain. The germline V and J ends were trimmed by 0 bases and 1 base, with 9 bases remaining between them. CDR3 length equals 14 residues. The germline V gene has CDR1 GTSNPN and CDR2 SVGIG (reference sequence). In DNA form, the CDR3 reads TGTGCCTGGAGTGTTGGGCACCAGAACACTGAAGCTTTCTTT. Amino acid sequence: CAWSVGHQNTEAFF.

V gene TRBV5-6 combines with J gene TRBJ1-2; TRBD1 aligns across 7 bases. Germline V gene sequence: CDR1 SGHDT, CDR2 YYEEEE. Trimming cost V 3 bases and J 4 bases; bases outside gene matches: 3. The CDR3 spans 13 residues. CDR3 in amino acids: CASSSGTAYGYTF. The CDR3 nucleotides are TGTGCCAGCAGCTCCGGGACAGCCTATGGCTACACCTTC.

The chain joins TRBV11-2 to TRBJ1-2; possible D gene TRBD1, 5 bases. The V gene lost 0 bases and the J gene lost 6 bases, with 17 bases spanning the gap. The CDR3 totals 16 residues. Germline assignment: CDR1 SGHAT and CDR2 FQNNGV. As DNA, the CDR3 is TGTGCCAGCAGCTTAGATCTGGCAGGGTCTTTGAATGGCTACACCTTC. Protein: CASSLDLAGSLNGYTF.

V gene TRBV13 combines with J gene TRBJ2-1; possibly TRBD1 for D (5 bases). Trimming removed 4 bases at V and 0 bases at J, with 10 bases between. The germline CDR1 and CDR2 sequences are PRHDT and FYEKMQ (reference sequence). The CDR3 is made up of 15 amino acids. The CDR3 DNA follows: TGTGCCAGCAGCTCCACAGGTCCCTCCTACAATGAGCAGTTCTTC. This sequence encodes CASSSTGPSYNEQFF.

The CDR3 nucleotides are TGTGCCAGCAGCCCCCATGGGACAGGGGAGTTCAATGAGCAGTTCTTC. Translating it yields CASSPHGTGEFNEQFF. J is TRBJ2-1 and V is TRBV9; 10 nucleotides align to TRBD1. The germline V gene has CDR1 SGDLS and CDR2 YYNGEE. After removal of 4 bases from V and 6 bases from J, the junction contained 10 bases not matched to a gene. The CDR3 has 16 amino acids.

This chain links TRBV5-4 with TRBJ2-5; 10 bases are shared with TRBD2. Unmatched junction bases numbered 13, after V lost 3 bases and J lost 5 bases. Germline-derived CDR1 and CDR2 are SGHNT and YYREEE (reference sequence). The CDR3 has 17 amino acids. Here the CDR3 reads CASSSALKAGGPETQYF. The DNA for the CDR3 is TGTGCCAGCAGCTCCGCCCTCAAAGCGGGGGGGCCCGAGACCCAGTACTTC. Full variable domain (missing parts from reference TRBV5-4 and TRBJ2-5): ETGVTQSPTHLIKTRGQQVTLRCSSQSGHNTVSWYQQALGQGPQFIFQYYREEENGRGNFPPRFSGLQFPNYSSELNVNALELDDSALYLCASSSALKAGGPETQYFGPGTRLLVL.

This clone appeared a single time. The chain employs TRBV5-4 and TRBJ1-6, with TRBD1 matching over 7 bases. V shed 2 bases and J 8 bases; nucleotides not matched to a gene: 4. Germline values: CDR1 SGHNT, CDR2 YYREEE (reference sequence). CDR3 length equals 14 residues. Written as DNA, the CDR3 is TGTGCCAGCAGCTTTCAGGGGGTGGATTCACCCCTCCACTTT. Its protein is CASSFQGVDSPLHF.